This T cell receptor beta chain was sequenced during a study of T cells in Graves' hyperthyroidism and ophthalmopathy. As for the study in general: Peripheral blood collection took place at initial diagnosis, before any treatment. Study-wide results and caveats: Ophthalmopathy stood apart from stable hyperthyroidism in a 13 V-J model.

It was RNA transcripts that yielded the amplified TCR beta CDR3 regions. First-round RT-PCR targeting the TCR CDR3 was performed with the HTBI primer set. TCRdb redid the calling of the multiplex PCR reads with MiXCR, one entry per CDR3 protein. The sample has about 520,000 distinct CDR3 sequences, roughly 25% seen once. CDR1 is SGHAT and CDR2 is FQNNGV in the germline V gene. The CDR3 extends over 14 amino acids. The V gene end was trimmed by 0 bases and the J gene end by 6 bases; junction bases not matched to a gene: 4. In the case of this clonotype: What it recognizes is unknown.

The receptor was isolated from a woman under 40 with Graves' ophthalmopathy. This rearrangement joins TRBV11-2 to TRBJ2-7; TRBD1 aligns across 8 bases. Sequenced: blood. CDR3 amino acids: CASSLEAGTGEQYF. CDR3 DNA: TGTGCCAGCAGCTTAGAGGCGGGGACAGGCGAGCAGTACTTC.